The sequence of this TCR beta chain was determined in a study of blood T cells in healthy people across ages. Study overall: Capture via template switching afforded approximately one barcoded beta molecule per two T cells. Study results and limitations: Since the PBMCs were unsorted, naive and antigen-experienced cells could not be conclusively compared. Age brought a roughly linear fall in TCR beta diversity measured per million T cells.

A second about 6 to 12 cycle PCR used barcoded and J-beta primers. TCRdb re-analysed the 5' RACE reads in MiXCR, keeping a single row per CDR3 protein. The sample gives 720,000 or so distinct CDR3 sequences, around 43% of which show up once; roughly 30% is in the top ten. Those donating, healthy Caucasian individuals from Russia, were aged roughly 6 to 90. The table lists this clonotype with a few counts. Its target is unknown. The TCR was taken from a man aged 80 or over in good health. The sequenced sample was blood.

Written as DNA, the CDR3 is TGTGCCTGGACTAGCGGGCCCTCCGGGACCCAGTACTTC. This encodes CAWTSGPSGTQYF. The genes are TRBV30 and TRBJ2-5, with TRBD2 matching over 8 bases. V lost 4 bases and J lost 7; bases outside the gene matches: 8. From germline, CDR1 is GTSNPN and CDR2 SVGIG (reference sequence). The CDR3 extends over 13 amino acids.